This TCR beta chain was documented in a study of blood T cell repertoires in COVID-19. Study details: Sample material is recorded as cDNA or gDNA derived from T cells, B-cell-depleted T cells, or PBMCs.

Study members were between roughly 18 and 89 years old and lived in approximately 25 US regions. Clinical history as reported by participants underpinned cohort assignment. Original processing notes: The assay estimated nucleated cells by amplifying reference gene primers. Sequenced by immunoSEQ multiplex PCR; TCRdb stores in-frame clones only, minus some. V and J calls plus clone size are reproduced from that table; the DNA served to infer D and trimming. The table has under 450,000 clones, roughly nine tenths seen once. The germline V gene has CDR1 MNHEY and CDR2 SMNVEV (reference sequence). The CDR3 sequence is 15 residues long. With 9 bases removed from V and 3 bases from J, the gap between germline ends came to 20 bases.

This receptor was identified in a woman between 40 and 50 years old who had been exposed to COVID-19. J is TRBJ1-1 and V is TRBV27, with D hard to call. Sample: PBMCs or T cells enriched from blood (not recorded which). This CDR3 reads CASRGSRLRDTEAFF. The CDR3 DNA sequence: TGTGCCAGTCGGGGTAGTAGACTTCGGGACACTGAAGCTTTCTTT.